This TCR beta chain is drawn from a study of blood T cell repertoires in COVID-19. Study information: The samples span acute and convalescent COVID-19 from the United States, Italy and Spain.

TCRdb's copy holds only in-frame clones and misses some; the assay was immunoSEQ multiplex PCR. The sample contains about 230,000 clones, approximately 90% of which appear only once. Followed over time, Seattle patients had been enrolled while infection was active. Germline V gene lookup returns CDR1 SQVTM and CDR2 ANQGSEA. The CDR3 is 12 residues long. Trimming removed 7 bases from V and 1 base from J, with 10 bases in between. The chain recombines TRBV29-1 with TRBJ2-5; possibly TRBD1 for D (6 bases). This TCR derives from a man in his forties or fifties with COVID-19, enrolled during active disease. The specimen was peripheral blood. The CDR3 DNA sequence: TGCAGCGCCGGACAGATCCAAGAGACCCAGTACTTC. This codes for CSAGQIQETQYF.